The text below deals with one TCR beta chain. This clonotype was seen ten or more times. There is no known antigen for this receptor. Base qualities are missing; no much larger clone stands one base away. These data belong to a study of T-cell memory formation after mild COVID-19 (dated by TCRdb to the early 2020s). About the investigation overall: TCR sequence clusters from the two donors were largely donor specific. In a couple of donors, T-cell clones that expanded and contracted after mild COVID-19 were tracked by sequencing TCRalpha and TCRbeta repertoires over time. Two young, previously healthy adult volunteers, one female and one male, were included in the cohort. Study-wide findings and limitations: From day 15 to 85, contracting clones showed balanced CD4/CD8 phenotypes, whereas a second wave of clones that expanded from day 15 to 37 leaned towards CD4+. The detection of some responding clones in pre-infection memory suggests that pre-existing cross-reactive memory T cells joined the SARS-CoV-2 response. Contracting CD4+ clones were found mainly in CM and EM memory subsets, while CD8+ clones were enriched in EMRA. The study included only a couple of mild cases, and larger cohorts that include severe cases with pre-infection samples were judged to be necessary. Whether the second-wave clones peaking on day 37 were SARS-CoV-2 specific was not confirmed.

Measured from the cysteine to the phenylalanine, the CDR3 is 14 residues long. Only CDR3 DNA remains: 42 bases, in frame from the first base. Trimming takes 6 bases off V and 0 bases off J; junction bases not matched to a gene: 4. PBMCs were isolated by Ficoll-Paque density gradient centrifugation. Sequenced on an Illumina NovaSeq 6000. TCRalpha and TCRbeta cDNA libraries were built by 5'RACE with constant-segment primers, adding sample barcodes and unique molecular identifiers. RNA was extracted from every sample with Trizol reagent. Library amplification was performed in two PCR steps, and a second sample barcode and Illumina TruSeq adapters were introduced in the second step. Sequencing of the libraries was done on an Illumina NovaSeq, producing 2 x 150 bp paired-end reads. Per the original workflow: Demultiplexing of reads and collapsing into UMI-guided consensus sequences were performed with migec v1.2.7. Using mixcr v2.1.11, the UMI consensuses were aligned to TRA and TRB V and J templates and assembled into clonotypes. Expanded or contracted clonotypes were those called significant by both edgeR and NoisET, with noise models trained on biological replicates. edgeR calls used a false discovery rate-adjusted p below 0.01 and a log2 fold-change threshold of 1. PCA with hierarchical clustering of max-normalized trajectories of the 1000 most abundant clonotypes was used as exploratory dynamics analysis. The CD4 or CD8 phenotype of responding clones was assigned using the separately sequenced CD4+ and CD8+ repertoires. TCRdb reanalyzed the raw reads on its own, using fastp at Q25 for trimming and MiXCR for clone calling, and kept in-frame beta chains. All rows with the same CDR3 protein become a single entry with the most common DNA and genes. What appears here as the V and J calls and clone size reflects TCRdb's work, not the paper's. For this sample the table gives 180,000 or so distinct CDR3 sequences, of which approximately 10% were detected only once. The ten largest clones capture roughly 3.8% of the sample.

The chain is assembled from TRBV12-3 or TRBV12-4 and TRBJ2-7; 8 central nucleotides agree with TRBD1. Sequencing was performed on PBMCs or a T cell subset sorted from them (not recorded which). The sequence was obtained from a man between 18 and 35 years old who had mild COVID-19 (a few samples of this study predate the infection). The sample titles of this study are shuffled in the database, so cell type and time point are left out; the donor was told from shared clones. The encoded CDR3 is CASSRQGSSYEQYF. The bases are TGTGCCAGCAGCCGACAGGGGAGCTCCTACGAGCAGTACTTC.